The 5 T cell receptor beta chains given below trace back to one sample, sequenced in a study of T cell clonality in common variable immunodeficiency. The method was immunoSEQ multiplex PCR; TCRdb's version includes in-frame clones alone and lacks a portion of them. Listed for the sample are some 17,000 clones, none seen a single time. No antigen has been identified for these receptors. General study results and limits: Reportedly, TCR beta sequences from common variable immunodeficiency showed fewer deletions and N-nucleotide insertions.

The sequenced material came from peripheral blood mononuclear cells. These receptors all come from a human donor with common variable immunodeficiency.

This clone was detected many times. The read terminates 3 residues ahead of where the CDR3 ends, so the germline J gene completes it. The chain employs TRBV29-1 and TRBJ1-2; 8 bases are shared with TRBD1. Germline loops: CDR1 SQVTM, CDR2 ANQGSEA. The CDR3 has 15 residues. The DNA read from the CDR3 is TGCAGCGTTGCAACGGCTCTGGACAGGGCGCAGGGC. Its translation is CSVATALDRAQG. The whole CDR3 protein reads CSVATALDRAQGYTF. Full variable domain (missing parts from reference TRBV29-1 and TRBJ1-2): SAVISQKPSRDICQRGTSLTIQCQVDSQVTMMFWYRQQPGQSLTLIATANQGSEATYESGFVIDKFPISRPNLTFSTLTVSNMSPEDSSIYLCSVATALDRAQGYTFGSGTRLTVV.

At least ten counts were recorded for this clone. Coverage ceases 3 residues before the CDR3 finishes, and the germline J gene fills in the end. The chain joins TRBV15 to TRBJ2-5, with no clear D. The CDR3 has 15 amino acids. V was cut by 0 bases and J by 2 bases, with 10 bases left in between. Germline V gene data show CDR1 as LNHNV and CDR2 as YYDKDF (reference sequence). CDR3 DNA, as far as it was read: TGTGCCACCAGCAGAGATAGTAAAGGGCAAGAGACC. It encodes CATSRDSKGQET. The complete CDR3 sequence is CATSRDSKGQETQYF.

This clone appeared many times. Partial CDR3 DNA: TGTGCCAGCAGCACAGGGGACCCCTGGGATGAG. This encodes CASSTGDPWDE. The entire CDR3 protein is CASSTGDPWDEQFF. The chain carries TRBV7-2 and TRBJ2-1, with 7 bases matching TRBD1. From the germline J gene comes the end of the CDR3, since the read stops 3 residues before it. Unmatched junction bases numbered 9, after V lost 5 bases and J lost 8 bases. The CDR3 consists of 14 residues. Germline V gene data show CDR1 as SGHTA and CDR2 as FQGNSA.

Worth noting for this clone: The CDR3 is cut off 3 residues early in the read; its end comes from the germline J gene. This rearrangement joins TRBV7-2 to TRBJ1-2; no clear D. From germline, CDR1 is SGHTA and CDR2 FQGNSA. The CDR3 covers 12 residues. Trimming shortened V by 5 bases and J by 2 bases, and 6 bases separated the two germline ends. CDR3 amino acids: CASSAVNYGYTF. CDR3 bases read: TGTGCCAGCAGCGCGGTAAACTATGGC.

This clone was detected many times. The missing CDR3 end, 3 residues past where the read stops, is filled in from the germline J gene. The V and J genes are TRBV5-1 and TRBJ1-1; the D gene is possibly TRBD1 (5 bases). This CDR3 region has 15 residues. Per the germline V gene, CDR1 is SGHRS and CDR2 is YFSETQ. V dropped 4 bases and J dropped 0 bases, with 13 bases sitting between them. CDR3 DNA, as far as it was read: TGCGCCAGCAGCCGACTCGACAGACTGAACACTGAA. It encodes CASSRLDRLNTE. Given in full, the CDR3 is CASSRLDRLNTEAFF.